This T cell receptor beta chain was retrieved from a study of T-cell reconstitution after alpha-beta-depleted transplantation in children. Study-wide results and limits: The origin of alpha-beta T cells about two months after transplant was reportedly several hundred expanded graft clones. Diversity of TCRbeta at day 60 was high in some patients, arising from surviving recipient T cells and thymic progenitors.

Molecular barcoding with unique molecular identifiers was used for the TCRbeta library. TCRdb reprocessed the PCR reads with MiXCR, giving one entry per CDR3 protein. The repertoire holds about 110,000 distinct CDR3 sequences, with under 13% as singletons. The germline CDR1 and CDR2 sequences are MNHNS and SASEGT. The V segment lost 11 bases and the J segment 5 bases; nucleotides outside the gene matches: 8. This CDR3 region has 14 residues. This clonotype was counted a few times. Its antigen remains unidentified. The source is a boy aged 2-15 years with acute lymphoblastic leukemia, due to receive a stem cell transplant. This rearrangement joins TRBV6-1 to TRBJ2-3, with 12 bases that match TRBD1. The sequenced sample was PBMCs, obtained before TCRalphabeta/CD19-depleted stem cell transplant. The CDR3 region is CAVNRDRGRDTQYF. The DNA of the CDR3 is TGTGCCGTAAACCGGGACAGGGGGCGAGATACGCAGTATTTT.